These 21 T cell receptor beta chains share one sample of origin, sequenced in a study of Ad26.COV2.S vaccination and SARS-CoV-2 variants (dated by TCRdb to about 2021). Library construction relied on the immunoSEQ multiplex PCR assay. TCRdb re-hosts the immuneACCESS table, in-frame sequences only. Its copies lack some clones; in the studies checked, an unresolved V gene accounts for under half of them, and the cause for the rest is not known. Present in this sample are a few hundred thousand clones, 83% of which were seen just once. The ten largest clones capture almost 7.5% of the sample. The sample's treatment or condition label, in plain terms: some 20 received Ad26.COV2.S at low or high dose, single or two shots; roughly 5 received placebo; per-sample allocation not given. For vaccine and placebo recipients, repertoires were sequenced using samples collected on day 63 after the first injection.

The specimen was peripheral blood, collected in a trial of Ad26.COV2.S vaccine versus placebo. All receptors derive from a person aged 18 to 65 who received the Ad26.COV2.S COVID-19 vaccine or a placebo.

The J gene is TRBJ1-5, the V gene TRBV12-5, with D maybe TRBD1 (5 bases). Germline V lookup: CDR1 LGHNT, CDR2 FRNRAP. V lost 0 bases, J lost 0 bases, and 15 bases lay in between. There are 18 residues in the CDR3. This CDR3 is CASGLVNWGGDSNQPQHF. In nucleotides, the CDR3 is TGTGCTAGTGGTTTGGTAAACTGGGGGGGGGATAGCAATCAGCCCCAGCATTTT.

CDR3 sequence: CASRDRGTGRGELFF. In DNA form, the CDR3 reads TGTGCCAGCAGGGACAGGGGGACCGGGAGAGGGGAGCTGTTTTTT. The V and J genes are TRBV5-4 and TRBJ2-2; TRBD1 agrees at 10 bases. Germline V gene sequence: CDR1 SGHNT, CDR2 YYREEE (reference sequence). The CDR3 totals 15 residues. Trimming cost V 5 bases and J 8 bases; bases outside gene matches: 9.

This clone came up once. Other DNA variants within this sample encode the same CDR3. The chain couples TRBV5-1 to TRBJ2-7, with 9 nucleotides matching TRBD1. This CDR3 comprises 13 residues. Germline V lookup: CDR1 SGHRS, CDR2 YFSETQ. Unmatched junction bases numbered 3, after V lost 5 bases and J lost 3 bases. The CDR3 is CASSSGQGYEQYF. CDR3 DNA: TGCGCCAGCAGTTCGGGACAGGGCTACGAGCAGTACTTC.

The genes are TRBV5-4 and TRBJ2-7; 7 positions agree with TRBD2. Germline-derived CDR1 and CDR2 are SGHNT and YYREEE (reference sequence). The V segment lost 0 bases and the J segment 4 bases; nucleotides outside the gene matches: 7. This CDR3 spans 15 amino acids. Here the CDR3 DNA reads TGTGCCAGCAGCTTGGCTGGCGGGAGCGGATACGAGCAGTACTTC. It is translated as CASSLAGGSGYEQYF.

This rearrangement joins TRBV15 to TRBJ2-1, with TRBD1 as a possible D gene (5 bases). The V end lost 3 bases, the J end lost 15 bases, and 18 bases lay between the germline ends. Germline V lookup: CDR1 LNHNV, CDR2 YYDKDF (reference sequence). There are 13 residues in the CDR3. The CDR3 loop reads CATSRGPFDDRFF. In DNA, the CDR3 is TGTGCCACCAGCAGGGGGCCTTTCGACGATCGGTTCTTC.

This rearrangement joins TRBV19 to TRBJ2-1; 13 bases line up with TRBD2. This CDR3 is 16 amino acids long. The junction had 8 bases not matched to a gene; V was cut back by 4 bases and J by 8 bases. Germline-derived CDR1 and CDR2 are LNHDA and SQIVND (reference sequence). CDR3 loop: CASSSRRLAGGDEQFF. CDR3 coding DNA: TGTGCCAGTAGTAGCCGCCGACTAGCGGGGGGCGATGAGCAGTTCTTC.

This rearrangement joins TRBV6-2 or TRBV6-3 to TRBJ2-3; tentatively, D is TRBD1 or TRBD2 (6 bases each). Germline CDR1 reads MNHEY; CDR2 reads SVGEGT. The CDR3 spans 16 residues. V lost 1 base and J lost 1, with 12 bases in between. The CDR3 spells CASSYLRGAGTDTQYF. The CDR3 region has the DNA TGTGCCAGCAGTTACTTAAGGGGGGCCGGCACAGATACGCAGTATTTT.

The chain combines TRBV10-2 with TRBJ2-1, with 9 bases that match TRBD2. CDR1 WSHSY and CDR2 SAAADI come from the germline V gene. The CDR3 loop spans 15 amino acids. The junction had 5 bases not matched to a gene; V was cut back by 6 bases and J by 2 bases. In nucleotides, the CDR3 is TGCGCCAGCAGGCTAGCGGGGCCAACCTACAATGAGCAGTTCTTC. Translation gives CASRLAGPTYNEQFF.

The V call is TRBV7-9, the J call TRBJ1-2, with D maybe TRBD1 (6 bases). Between the trimmed V and J ends, which lost 5 bases and 5 bases, there was a span of 21 bases. The CDR3 contains 16 residues. Germline CDR1 is SEHNR and CDR2 is FQNEAQ (reference sequence). As DNA, the CDR3 is TGTGCCAGCAGCCCCTGGACAGCCGCAATCCTATATGGCTACACCTTC. It translates to CASSPWTAAILYGYTF.

This sequence joins TRBV10-3 and TRBJ2-7, with 9 bases fitting TRBD2. The V segment lost 6 bases and the J segment 2 bases; nucleotides outside the gene matches: 5. Germline V gene sequence: CDR1 ENHRY, CDR2 SYGVKD. The CDR3 is 14 residues long. For the CDR3, the DNA is TGTGCCATCAGCCCGTCTAGCGGGACCTACGAGCAGTACTTC. As protein: CAISPSSGTYEQYF.

This clone was observed once. V and J are TRBV10-2 and TRBJ2-5; 7 bases map to TRBD1. V trimming: 10 bases; J trimming: 3 bases; junction bases outside the gene matches: 17. The CDR3 loop spans 16 amino acids. The germline V gene has CDR1 WSHSY and CDR2 SAAADI. The CDR3 is CATRTYRGPSKETQYF. The DNA of the CDR3 is TGCGCCACCCGTACCTACAGGGGACCCTCAAAAGAGACCCAGTACTTC.

V gene TRBV24-1 combines with J gene TRBJ2-3, with 10 positions matching TRBD2. CDR3 length: 17 residues. Trimming took 4 bases from V and 1 from J; bases not matched to a gene: 7. Germline values: CDR1 KGHDR, CDR2 SFDVKD. This CDR3 is CATSDSFGLAGTDTQYF. The CDR3 nucleotides read TGTGCCACCAGTGACTCGTTTGGACTAGCGGGCACAGATACGCAGTATTTT.

The chain uses TRBV5-1 and TRBJ2-3; the D call may be TRBD1 or TRBD2 (6 bases each). V lost 5 bases to trimming and J lost 3 bases, with 10 bases between them. The CDR3 is 13 residues long. Looked up from germline, CDR1 is SGHRS and CDR2 is YFSETQ. The CDR3 DNA reads TGCGCCAGCAGGGGGGGCGGTACAGATACGCAGTATTTT. Protein product: CASRGGGTDTQYF.

The chain recombines TRBV6-5 with TRBJ1-1, with a weak D call TRBD1 (5 bases). The germline V gene encodes CDR1 MNHEY and CDR2 SVGAGI. This CDR3 is built from 12 residues. With 7 bases removed from V and 11 bases from J, the gap between germline ends came to 17 bases. This chain's CDR3 is CASTSRGSHAFF. The CDR3 bases are TGTGCCAGCACGTCCCGGGGGTCCCACGCTTTCTTT.

This chain uses TRBV4-1 with TRBJ1-4; D possibly corresponds to TRBD1 (5 bases). This CDR3 has 15 residues. Looked up from germline, CDR1 is MGHRA and CDR2 is YSYEKL. V was trimmed by 4 bases and J by 12 bases, leaving 21 bases between them. DNA of the CDR3: TGCGCCAGCAGCCCGGCCGGGACGGTCGCCGGGGAACTGTTTTTT. Protein sequence: CASSPAGTVAGELFF.

A word on this clone: The conserved phenylalanine or tryptophan normally closing the CDR3 is absent here, so this likely arose from a read error. No DNA is shown, since the ends of the CDR3 on it are uncertain; the CDR3 is the one TCRdb lists. V and J are TRBV19 and TRBJ1-2. In germline, CDR1 is LNHDA, CDR2 SQIVND (reference sequence). The CDR3 length equals 8 residues, ends included. CDR3 sequence reads: CASKEGPD.

This clone has a single count. In DNA form, the CDR3 reads TGTGCCAGCAGTGAATCCTACAGGGGACCAGCCTACAATGAGCAGTTCTTC. Encoded protein: CASSESYRGPAYNEQFF. The chain employs TRBV25-1 and TRBJ2-1, with TRBD1 matching over 7 bases. This CDR3 comprises 17 residues. Per germline, CDR1 MGHDK and CDR2 SYGVNS. The V segment lost 1 base and the J segment 2 bases; nucleotides outside the gene matches: 8.

The sample holds a few counts of this clone. The chain has TRBV11-2 and TRBJ1-6, with D possibly being TRBD1 (6 bases). Germline CDR1 SGHAT, CDR2 FQNNGV. The V gene lost 1 base and the J gene lost 8 bases, with 9 bases spanning the gap. The CDR3 is 14 residues long. CDR3 sequence: CASSLAGVHSPLHF. As DNA, the CDR3 is TGTGCCAGCAGCTTAGCAGGGGTCCATTCACCCCTCCACTTT.

This rearrangement joins TRBV4-1 to TRBJ2-7; TRBD2 matches 9 bases. The V segment lost 2 bases and the J segment 2 bases; nucleotides outside the gene matches: 4. This CDR3 has 15 amino acids. Germline CDR1 is MGHRA and CDR2 is YSYEKL. CDR3 coding DNA: TGCGCCAGCAGCCAATATAGCGGGGGCCCCTACGAGCAGTACTTC. It codes for CASSQYSGGPYEQYF.

The chain couples TRBV28 to TRBJ1-2; unclear D gene. This CDR3 contains 15 residues. The V gene lost 6 bases and the J gene lost 1 base, with 15 bases spanning the gap. CDR1 and CDR2 from the germline V gene are MDHEN and SYDVKM. The CDR3 loop is CASSLGGIFNYGYTF. CDR3 DNA sequence: TGTGCCAGCAGCCTTGGTGGGATCTTTAACTATGGCTACACCTTC.

This chain uses TRBV19 with TRBJ1-1; D gene unclear. The germline V gene has CDR1 LNHDA and CDR2 SQIVND (reference sequence). The CDR3 sequence is 13 residues long. V was trimmed by 5 bases and J by 3 bases, leaving 10 bases between them. Here the CDR3 DNA reads TGTGCCAGTAGTCTTGGGAGGGACACTGAAGCTTTCTTT. Protein sequence: CASSLGRDTEAFF.